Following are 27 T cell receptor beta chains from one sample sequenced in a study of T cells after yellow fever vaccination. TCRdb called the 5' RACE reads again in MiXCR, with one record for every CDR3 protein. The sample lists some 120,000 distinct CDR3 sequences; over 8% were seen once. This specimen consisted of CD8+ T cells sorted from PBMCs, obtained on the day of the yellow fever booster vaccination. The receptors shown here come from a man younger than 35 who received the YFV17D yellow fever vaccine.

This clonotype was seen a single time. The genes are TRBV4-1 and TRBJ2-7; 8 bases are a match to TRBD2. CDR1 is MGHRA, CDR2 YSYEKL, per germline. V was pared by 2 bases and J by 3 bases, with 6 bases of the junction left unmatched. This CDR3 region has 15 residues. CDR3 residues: CASSQWWRGVYEQYF. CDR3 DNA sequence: TGCGCCAGCAGCCAATGGTGGCGGGGGGTCTACGAGCAGTACTTC.

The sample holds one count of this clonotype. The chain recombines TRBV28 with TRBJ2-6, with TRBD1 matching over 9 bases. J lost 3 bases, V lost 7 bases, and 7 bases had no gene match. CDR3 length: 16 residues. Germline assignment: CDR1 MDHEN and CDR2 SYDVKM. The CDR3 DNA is TGTGCCAGCACCGGGACAGGGTTCATTGGGGCCAACGTCCTGACTTTC. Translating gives CASTGTGFIGANVLTF.

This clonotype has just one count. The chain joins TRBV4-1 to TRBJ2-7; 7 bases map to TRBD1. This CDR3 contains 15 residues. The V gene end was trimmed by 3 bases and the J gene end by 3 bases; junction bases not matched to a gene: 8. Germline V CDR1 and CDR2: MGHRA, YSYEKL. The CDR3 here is CASSQEDRNFYEQYF. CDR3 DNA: TGCGCCAGCAGCCAGGAGGACAGGAACTTCTACGAGCAGTACTTC.

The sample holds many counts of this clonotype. Here the CDR3 reads CSVEDGRGGTGELFF. The CDR3 DNA is TGCAGCGTTGAAGACGGACGGGGGGGGACCGGGGAGCTGTTTTTT. This sequence joins TRBV29-1 and TRBJ2-2, with 8 bases fitting TRBD2. The CDR3 has 15 amino acids. V trimming: 0 bases; J trimming: 5 bases; junction bases outside the gene matches: 5. CDR1 and CDR2 (germline): SQVTM, ANQGSEA.

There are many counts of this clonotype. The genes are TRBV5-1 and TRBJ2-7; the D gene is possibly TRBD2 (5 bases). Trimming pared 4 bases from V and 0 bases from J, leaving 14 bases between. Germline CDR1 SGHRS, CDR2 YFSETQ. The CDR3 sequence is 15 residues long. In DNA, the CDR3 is TGCGCCAGCAGCCCGGAGCGTCGGGACTCCTACGAGCAGTACTTC. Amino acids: CASSPERRDSYEQYF.

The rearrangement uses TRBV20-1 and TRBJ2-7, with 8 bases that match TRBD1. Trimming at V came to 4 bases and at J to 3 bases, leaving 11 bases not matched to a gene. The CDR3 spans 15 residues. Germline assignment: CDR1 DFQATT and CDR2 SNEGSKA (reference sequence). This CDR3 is CSAKDREFGGYEQYF. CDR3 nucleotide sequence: TGCAGTGCTAAGGACAGGGAGTTCGGAGGCTACGAGCAGTACTTC.

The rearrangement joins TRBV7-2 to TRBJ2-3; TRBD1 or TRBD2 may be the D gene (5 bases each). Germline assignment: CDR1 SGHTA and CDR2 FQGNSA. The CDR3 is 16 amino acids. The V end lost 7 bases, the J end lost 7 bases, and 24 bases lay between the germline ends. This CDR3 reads CASTTIGTPIDNTQYF. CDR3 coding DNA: TGTGCCAGCACCACGATCGGGACCCCCATCGACAATACGCAGTATTTT.

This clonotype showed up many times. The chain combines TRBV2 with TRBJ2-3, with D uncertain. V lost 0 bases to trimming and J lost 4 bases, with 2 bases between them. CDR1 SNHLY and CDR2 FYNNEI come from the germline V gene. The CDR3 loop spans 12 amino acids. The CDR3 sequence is CASSEASDTQYF. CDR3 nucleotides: TGTGCCAGCAGTGAAGCGTCAGATACGCAGTATTTT.

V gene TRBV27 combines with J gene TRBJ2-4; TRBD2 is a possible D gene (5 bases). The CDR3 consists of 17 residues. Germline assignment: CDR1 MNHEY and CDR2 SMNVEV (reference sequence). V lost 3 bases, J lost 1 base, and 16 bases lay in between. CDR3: CASSFSKAGLAKNIQYF. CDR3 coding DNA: TGTGCCAGCAGTTTTTCCAAGGCGGGTCTCGCCAAAAACATTCAGTACTTC.

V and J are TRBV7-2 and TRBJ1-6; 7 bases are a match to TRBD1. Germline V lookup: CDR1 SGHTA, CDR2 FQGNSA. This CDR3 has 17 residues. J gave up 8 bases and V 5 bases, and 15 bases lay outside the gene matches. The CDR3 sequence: CASSIGTVSTSYSPLHF. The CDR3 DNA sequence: TGTGCCAGCAGCATTGGGACAGTGTCAACTTCCTATTCACCCCTCCACTTT.

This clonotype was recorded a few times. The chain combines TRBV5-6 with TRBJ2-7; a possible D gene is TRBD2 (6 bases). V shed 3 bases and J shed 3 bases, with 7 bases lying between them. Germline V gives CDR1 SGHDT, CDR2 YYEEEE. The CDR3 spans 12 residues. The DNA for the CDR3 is TGTGCCAGCAGCTCGGGACTCTACGAGCAGTACGTC. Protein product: CASSSGLYEQYV.

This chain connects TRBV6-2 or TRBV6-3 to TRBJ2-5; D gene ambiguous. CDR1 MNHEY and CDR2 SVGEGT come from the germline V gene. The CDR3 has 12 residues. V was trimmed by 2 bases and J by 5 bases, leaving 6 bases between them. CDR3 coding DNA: TGTGCCAGCAGTTACGTGTGGGAGACCCAGTACTTC. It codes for CASSYVWETQYF.

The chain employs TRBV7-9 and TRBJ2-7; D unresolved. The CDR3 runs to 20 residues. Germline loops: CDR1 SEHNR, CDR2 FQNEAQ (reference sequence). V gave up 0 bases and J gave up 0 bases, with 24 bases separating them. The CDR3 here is CASSLALHPRARFFSYEQYF. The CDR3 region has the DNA TGTGCCAGCAGCTTAGCGCTACACCCTCGAGCGCGTTTCTTCTCCTACGAGCAGTACTTC.

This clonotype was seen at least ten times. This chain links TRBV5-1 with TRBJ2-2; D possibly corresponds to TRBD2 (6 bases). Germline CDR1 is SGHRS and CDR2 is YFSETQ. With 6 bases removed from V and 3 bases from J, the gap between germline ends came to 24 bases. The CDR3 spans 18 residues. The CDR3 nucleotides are TGCGCCAGCAAGCAGGTGCAAAGGGACCGACTAGACACCGGGGAGCTGTTTTTT. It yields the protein CASKQVQRDRLDTGELFF.

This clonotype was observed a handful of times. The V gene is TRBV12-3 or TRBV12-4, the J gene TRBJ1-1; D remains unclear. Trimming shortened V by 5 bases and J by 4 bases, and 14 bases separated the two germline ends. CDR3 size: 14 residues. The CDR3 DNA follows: TGTGCCAGCAGTAGCGCCGGCGGAGCCACTGAAGCTTTCTTT. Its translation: CASSSAGGATEAFF.

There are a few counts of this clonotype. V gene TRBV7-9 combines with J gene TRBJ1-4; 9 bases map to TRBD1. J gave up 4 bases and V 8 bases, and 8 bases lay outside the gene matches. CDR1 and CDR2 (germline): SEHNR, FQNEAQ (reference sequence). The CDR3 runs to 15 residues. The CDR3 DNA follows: TGTGCCAGCCGAGCCCCGGGACAGGGTAATGAAAAACTGTTTTTT. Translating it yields CASRAPGQGNEKLFF.

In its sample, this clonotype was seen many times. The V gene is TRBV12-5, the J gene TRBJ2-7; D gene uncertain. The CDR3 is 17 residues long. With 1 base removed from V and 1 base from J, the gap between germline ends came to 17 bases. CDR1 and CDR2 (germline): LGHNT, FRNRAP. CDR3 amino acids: CASGLDRITVTSYEQYV. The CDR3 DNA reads TGTGCTAGTGGTTTGGATCGGATAACAGTCACTTCCTACGAGCAGTACGTC.

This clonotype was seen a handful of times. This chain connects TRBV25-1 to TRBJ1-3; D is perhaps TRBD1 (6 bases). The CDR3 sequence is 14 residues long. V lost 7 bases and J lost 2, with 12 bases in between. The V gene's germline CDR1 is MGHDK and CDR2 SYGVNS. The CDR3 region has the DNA TGTGCCAGCAAATCTCCAGGGGCTGGAAACACCATATATTTT. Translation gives CASKSPGAGNTIYF.

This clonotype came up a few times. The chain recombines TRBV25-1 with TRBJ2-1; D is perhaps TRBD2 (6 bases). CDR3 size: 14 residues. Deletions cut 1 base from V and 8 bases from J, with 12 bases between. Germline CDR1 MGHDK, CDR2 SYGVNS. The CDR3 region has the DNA TGTGCCAGCAGTGAATCTGGAGGGCGGGATGAGCAGTTCTTC. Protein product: CASSESGGRDEQFF. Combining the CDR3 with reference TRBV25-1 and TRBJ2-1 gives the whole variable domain EADIYQTPRYLVIGTGKKITLECSQTMGHDKMYWYQQDPGMELHLIHYSYGVNSTEKGDLSSESTVSRIRTEHFPLTLESARPSHTSQYLCASSESGGRDEQFFGPGTRLTVL.

This CDR3 reads CASTFGDQPQHF. The DNA for the CDR3 is TGTGCCAGCACCTTCGGGGACCAGCCCCAGCATTTT. The genes are TRBV6-6 and TRBJ1-5; TRBD1 is a possible D gene (5 bases). Per germline, CDR1 MNHNY and CDR2 SVGAGI (reference sequence). The CDR3 extends over 12 amino acids. The germline V and J ends were trimmed by 7 bases and 7 bases, with 11 bases remaining between them.

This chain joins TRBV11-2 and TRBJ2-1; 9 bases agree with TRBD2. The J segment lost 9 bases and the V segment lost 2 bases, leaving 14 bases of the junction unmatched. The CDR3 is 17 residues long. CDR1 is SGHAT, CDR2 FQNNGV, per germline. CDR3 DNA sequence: TGTGCCAGCAGCTTAAATCCGGATAGCGGGGGTTATATTGAGCAGTTCTTC. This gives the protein CASSLNPDSGGYIEQFF.

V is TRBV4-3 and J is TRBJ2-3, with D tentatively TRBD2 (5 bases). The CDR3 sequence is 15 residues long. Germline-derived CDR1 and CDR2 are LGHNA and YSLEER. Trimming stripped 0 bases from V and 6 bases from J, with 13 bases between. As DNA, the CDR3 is TGCGCCAGCAGCCAAGACGCGAGGGCCGGGGATACGCAGTATTTT. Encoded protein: CASSQDARAGDTQYF.

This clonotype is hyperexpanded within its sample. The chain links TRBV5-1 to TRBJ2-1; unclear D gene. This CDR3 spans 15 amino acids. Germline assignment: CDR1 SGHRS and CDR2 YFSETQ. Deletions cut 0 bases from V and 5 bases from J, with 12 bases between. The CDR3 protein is CASSLDEPTDNEQFF. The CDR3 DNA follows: TGCGCCAGCAGCTTGGACGAGCCTACCGACAATGAGCAGTTCTTC.

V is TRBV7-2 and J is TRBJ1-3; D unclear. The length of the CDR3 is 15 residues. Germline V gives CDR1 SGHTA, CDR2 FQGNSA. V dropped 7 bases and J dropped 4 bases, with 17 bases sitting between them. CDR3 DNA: TGTGCCAGCATCCCCGCGTCTCTGCGGGGAAACACCATATATTTT. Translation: CASIPASLRGNTIYF.

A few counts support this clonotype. The CDR3 reads CASSLYSNTGELFF. The CDR3 DNA follows: TGTGCCAGCAGCTTGTACTCGAACACCGGGGAGCTGTTTTTT. V and J are TRBV7-2 and TRBJ2-2; no definite D call. Germline V CDR1 and CDR2: SGHTA, FQGNSA. V lost 3 bases and J lost 0, with 5 bases in between. CDR3 size: 14 residues.

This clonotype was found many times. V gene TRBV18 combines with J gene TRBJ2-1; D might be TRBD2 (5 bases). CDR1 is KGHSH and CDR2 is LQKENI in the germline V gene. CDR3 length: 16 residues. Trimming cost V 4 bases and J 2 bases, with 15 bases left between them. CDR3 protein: CASSLSDSPTYNEQFF. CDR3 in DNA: TGTGCCAGCTCACTATCGGACTCTCCAACCTACAATGAGCAGTTCTTC.

CDR3 DNA: TGCGCCAGCAGCCAATCTCCCTATGGCGGGGAGCAGTACTTC. Protein: CASSQSPYGGEQYF. This chain joins TRBV4-1 and TRBJ2-7; the D gene is possibly TRBD2 (5 bases). Germline V lookup: CDR1 MGHRA, CDR2 YSYEKL. The CDR3 consists of 14 residues. Trimming stripped 2 bases from V and 7 bases from J, with 15 bases between.